Below, 6 T cell receptor beta chains from the same sample are listed, as sequenced in a study of Graves' ophthalmopathy and Graves' hyperthyroidism. Amplifying from RNA transcripts, the study obtained TCR beta CDR3 regions. RT-PCR in the first round used HTBI primers; a second-round multiplex PCR followed. TCRdb recomputed calls from the multiplex PCR reads with MiXCR, one row per CDR3 protein. The table includes about 150,000 distinct CDR3 sequences, under 40% detected once. The specimen sequenced was peripheral blood. The receptor source for this set is a woman in her 40s with Graves' ophthalmopathy.

The sample holds many counts of this clonotype. The rearrangement links TRBV7-6 to TRBJ2-7; D uncertain. The CDR3 runs to 15 residues. CDR1 is SGHVS, CDR2 FNYEAQ, per germline. V was pared by 1 base and J by 0 bases, with 10 bases between. CDR3 in DNA: TGTGCCAGCAGCTTAGTTCCGGGTAACTCCTACGAGCAGTACTTC. This codes for CASSLVPGNSYEQYF.

This sequence joins TRBV6-1 and TRBJ2-7; 11 bases match TRBD1. The CDR3 is 15 residues long. Germline V lookup: CDR1 MNHNS, CDR2 SASEGT. V dropped 7 bases and J dropped 1; count of bases not matched to a gene: 6. The CDR3 DNA reads TGTGCCAGCACCTTAGGGACAGGGGGTTCCTACGAGCAGTACTTC. Its protein is CASTLGTGGSYEQYF.

The table lists this clonotype with many counts. The V call is TRBV10-3, the J call TRBJ1-6; D gene unclear. CDR3 length: 14 amino acids. Trimming left V 5 bases short and J 6 bases short, with 11 bases between. The V gene's germline CDR1 is ENHRY and CDR2 SYGVKD. CDR3 sequence (DNA): TGTGCCATCAGTTTGCAGGACCTTAATTCACCCCTCCACTTT. The encoded protein is CAISLQDLNSPLHF.

The chain has TRBV28 and TRBJ2-7; 8 bases are shared with TRBD1. CDR1 and CDR2 (germline): MDHEN, SYDVKM. V lost 5 bases to trimming and J lost 0 bases; unmatched junction nucleotides: 6. The CDR3 is 15 amino acids. The CDR3 is CASSDRDRSSYEQYF. The CDR3 nucleotides read TGTGCCAGCAGTGACCGGGACAGGAGCTCCTACGAGCAGTACTTC. Drawing the rest from reference TRBV28 and TRBJ2-7, the complete variable domain is DVKVTQSSRYLVKRTGEKVFLECVQDMDHENMFWYRQDPGLGLRLIYFSYDVKMKEKGDIPEGYSVSREKKERFSLILESASTNQTSMYLCASSDRDRSSYEQYFGPGTRLTVT.

This clonotype was seen repeatedly, ten times or more. V and J are TRBV6-5 and TRBJ1-1; 7 bases agree with TRBD1. Germline V gene lookup returns CDR1 MNHEY and CDR2 SVGAGI. CDR3 length equals 12 residues. After removal of 8 bases from V and 7 bases from J, the junction contained 7 bases not matched to a gene. The CDR3 loop reads CASGPQGSEAFF. In nucleotides, the CDR3 is TGTGCCAGCGGACCACAGGGGAGTGAAGCTTTCTTT.

The genes are TRBV20-1 and TRBJ2-7; TRBD1 matches 8 bases. The CDR3 has 13 amino acids. Germline values: CDR1 DFQATT, CDR2 SNEGSKA (reference sequence). V lost 6 bases, J lost 2 bases, and 6 bases stayed unmatched. CDR3 residues: CSAPRTGTYEQYF. Here the CDR3 DNA reads TGCAGTGCCCCCCGGACAGGGACCTACGAGCAGTACTTC.